These 8 T cell receptor beta chains were all obtained from the same sample, sequenced in a study of T cell responses to AZD1222 COVID-19 vaccine. The data were produced by immunoSEQ multiplex PCR, yet TCRdb's version contains in-frame clones alone and is incomplete. The sample lists some 180,000 clones; around nine tenths were seen once. The material was peripheral blood, obtained 28 days after the second AZD1222 dose. The origin of the receptors is an adult who received the AZD1222 COVID-19 vaccine.

The chain couples TRBV6-5 to TRBJ2-7, with 10 bases aligning to TRBD2. The CDR3 extends over 15 amino acids. Germline CDR1 MNHEY, CDR2 SVGAGI. The trim removed 6 bases at V and 2 bases at J, leaving 7 bases unmatched. CDR3 protein: CASSYELAGAYEQYF. The CDR3 region has the DNA TGTGCCAGCAGCTACGAGCTAGCGGGAGCCTACGAGCAGTACTTC.

A few counts support this clone. The rearrangement uses TRBV10-1 and TRBJ2-1; D is uncertain. The CDR3 extends over 15 amino acids. Germline CDR1 reads WNHNN; CDR2 reads SYGVQD (reference sequence). Deletions cut 2 bases from V and 5 bases from J, with 13 bases between. The CDR3 bases are TGCGCCAGCAGTGAGCCAAAAGCCGGCCACAATGAGCAGTTCTTC. Its protein product is CASSEPKAGHNEQFF.

This chain links TRBV5-6 with TRBJ1-5, with TRBD1 matching over 8 bases. There are 17 residues in the CDR3. The junction had 9 bases not matched to a gene; V was cut back by 3 bases and J by 1 base. Per germline, CDR1 SGHDT and CDR2 YYEEEE. This CDR3 is CASSSDRDRFSNQPQHF. The CDR3 nucleotides read TGTGCCAGCAGCTCAGACCGGGACAGGTTCAGCAATCAGCCCCAGCATTTT.

The J gene is TRBJ2-2, the V gene TRBV7-3; 10 bases are a match to TRBD2. CDR1 is SGHTA, CDR2 FQGTGA, per germline. V shed 0 bases and J 7 bases; nucleotides not matched to a gene: 8. The CDR3 has 17 amino acids. Written as DNA, the CDR3 is TGTGCCAGCAGCTTAACGTTGGCTAGCGGGAGAAACGGGGAGCTGTTTTTT. Amino acids: CASSLTLASGRNGELFF.

This chain uses TRBV19 with TRBJ2-5; D could derive from TRBD1 or TRBD2 (5 bases each). Between the trimmed V and J ends, which lost 6 bases and 0 bases, there was a span of 17 bases. The germline gives CDR1 LNHDA, CDR2 SQIVND (reference sequence). The CDR3 sequence is 16 residues long. The CDR3: CASSLFGVGDQETQYF. CDR3 DNA sequence: TGTGCCAGTAGCTTGTTTGGGGTGGGGGACCAAGAGACCCAGTACTTC.

This rearrangement joins TRBV6-5 to TRBJ1-6; 9 nucleotides line up with TRBD1. The ends lost 11 bases at V and 10 bases at J; junction bases unmatched: 12. The CDR3 has 14 residues. Germline lookup yields CDR1 MNHEY and CDR2 SVGAGI. The CDR3 loop reads CASTRDRERSPLHF. CDR3 nucleotide sequence: TGTGCCTCTACGCGGGACAGGGAACGCTCACCCCTCCACTTT.

This chain joins TRBV4-1 and TRBJ2-2; D remains unclear. CDR1 and CDR2 (germline): MGHRA, YSYEKL. The CDR3 is 15 residues long. V was trimmed by 1 base and J by 2 bases, leaving 8 bases between them. Written as DNA, the CDR3 is TGCGCCAGCAGCCAAGGGGTCGGAAACACCGGGGAGCTGTTTTTT. This codes for CASSQGVGNTGELFF.

The chain carries TRBV3-1 (or the pseudogene TRBV3-2) and TRBJ1-3; D not certain. V lost 2 bases and J 0 bases, leaving 8 bases between the germline ends. The CDR3 consists of 15 residues. The germline V gene encodes CDR1 LGHDT and CDR2 YNNKEL (reference sequence). This CDR3 reads CASSQWGISGNTIYF. For the CDR3, the DNA is TGTGCCAGCAGCCAATGGGGTATCTCTGGAAACACCATATATTTT.